This T cell receptor beta chain was identified during a study of identical twins. The CDR3 length is 18 residues. Unmatched junction bases numbered 15, after V lost 2 bases and J lost 4 bases. Germline V gene sequence: CDR1 SGHDT, CDR2 YYEEEE. TCRdb re-analysed the 5' RACE reads in MiXCR, keeping a single row per CDR3 protein. In the table there are roughly 490,000 distinct CDR3 sequences, roughly an eighth of which are singletons. This sample also belongs to another study, concerning yellow fever vaccine responses in identical twins.

The sequenced material came from CD4+ T cells sorted from blood. The receptor's source is a woman in her late teens or twenties in good health. This chain joins TRBV5-6 and TRBJ2-3, with TRBD1 matching over 8 bases. The CDR3 protein is CASSLGVGQGKVSDTQYF. CDR3 in DNA: TGTGCCAGCAGCTTAGGGGTCGGACAGGGCAAGGTTTCAGATACGCAGTATTTT.